Ten or more counts support the clone carrying this T cell receptor beta chain. The target antigen is unknown. The source of the sample is a study of molecular identifiers for immune sequencing clone quantification. Preparation methods for the bulk TCR libraries were those previously described, with listed TCR primers. TCRdb fed the PCR reads into MiXCR, producing one record per CDR3 protein. The table records hundreds of thousands of distinct CDR3 sequences, about 25% of them present only once. A CD8+CD4-CCR7+CD45RA+ gate was used to sort naive CD8 T cells. General study findings and limits: The share of molecules held by clones above 20 RNA copies was over 98% in effector cells and under 1% in naive cells. Barcodes shared by identical TCR molecules could lead to underestimated sizes of highly expanded clones.

V lost 5 bases, J lost 8 bases, and 11 bases stayed unmatched. From germline, CDR1 is DFQATT and CDR2 SNEGSKA (reference sequence). This CDR3 has 14 residues. The rearrangement uses TRBV20-1 and TRBJ1-4; TRBD1 matches 7 bases. The source of this sequence is a human donor in good health. Some libraries in this study had Jurkat cell RNA spiked in. Sequencing was performed on naive CD8+ T cells from blood, with Jurkat cell RNA spiked in. Subset here: FACS-sorted CD8+CD4-CCR7+CD45RA+ naive T cells. CDR3 loop: CSARAQGDREKLFF. CDR3 coding DNA: TGCAGTGCTCGCGCGCAGGGGGATAGAGAAAAACTGTTTTTT.